The sequence of this TCR beta chain was determined in a study of blood T cell repertoires in COVID-19 (dated by TCRdb to 2018 to 2021). For context, the study as a whole: The collaborator samples originated in the United States, Italy and Spain and spanned the acute and convalescent phases of COVID-19. The material from the prospective study consisted of cDNA or gDNA derived from T cells, B-cell-depleted T cells, or PBMCs. Subjects who had been exposed to COVID-19, were actively infected with it, or had recovered from it provided the deeply sampled blood TCRbeta repertoires that made up the dataset. The repertoires were made available in a free public database intended to serve as a resource for research on the immune response to SARS-CoV-2. The samples were drawn from two sources: the first 160 participants of the ongoing ImmuneRACE study, and 1,254 subjects contributed by 6 global collaborators. Nearly every sample came with metadata listing a de-identified subject ID, COVID-19 status, age in years and sex. Where HLA class I and class II types were available, the types were taken from metadata supplied by the sample provider, not from assay-based typing.

Comment on this clone: What antigen it recognizes has not been identified. No much larger clonotype is one base removed from it; base qualities were not supplied.

What the research found in general, with its limitations: The quantity of clinical and demographic metadata differed by source and by participant and was supplied without curation.

Participants in the prospective study were enrolled through a virtual design, were aged roughly 18 to 95 years, and lived in about 25 United States geographic areas. In the prospective study, participants were assigned to cohorts based on the clinical history participants reported in a screening survey and a study questionnaire. Recovered participants in ImmuneRACE Cohort 3 were defined by two consecutive negative NP/OP PCR tests, clearance by a healthcare professional, or resolution of symptoms. In the prospective study, mobile phlebotomists collected whole blood, serum and a nasopharyngeal or oropharyngeal swab from each participant. Additional blood draws and questionnaires over an approximately two-month period could optionally be provided by prospective study participants. Before DNA extraction, blood samples from the prospective study were shipped at room temperature or frozen. V loses 6 bases of germline sequence and J loses 1 base, and the interval between the two ends is 9 bases. The germline V gene gives CDR1 as SGHVS and CDR2 as FNYEAQ. From its cysteine to its phenylalanine, the CDR3 spans 13 amino acids. Of all the DNA, just the CDR3 is kept, 39 bases in frame from base 1.

TCRbeta CDR3 regions were amplified from genomic DNA using the immunoSEQ Assay, a bias-controlled multiplex PCR. On the authors' methods: The number of nucleated cells in each sample was estimated by amplification of reference gene primers within the assay. To quantify the absolute abundance of each unique TCRbeta CDR3 rearrangement, sequence reads were collapsed and filtered. For each sample, productive Simpson clonality was calculated as the square root of Simpson's diversity index over productive rearrangements. TCRdb's version of the immuneACCESS table is confined to in-frame rearrangements and falls short of the full clone set. An unresolved V gene accounts for under half of the shortfall where checked; the remainder is of unknown origin. The V and J calls and the clone size are those of that table, but D and trimming were determined from the DNA. For this sample there are more than 200,000 clones; 85% to 90% appear just once. Clones ranked in the top ten supply 4.1% of the sample.

This chain joins TRBV7-6 to TRBJ2-5; too little of a D gene remains to name it. This receptor was identified in a woman under 40 who had recovered from COVID-19. The sequenced sample was PBMCs or T cells enriched from blood (not recorded which). At the DNA level, the sequence is TGTGCCAGCAGGGTGGGCAGCCAAGAGACCCAGTACTTC. This sequence encodes CASRVGSQETQYF.